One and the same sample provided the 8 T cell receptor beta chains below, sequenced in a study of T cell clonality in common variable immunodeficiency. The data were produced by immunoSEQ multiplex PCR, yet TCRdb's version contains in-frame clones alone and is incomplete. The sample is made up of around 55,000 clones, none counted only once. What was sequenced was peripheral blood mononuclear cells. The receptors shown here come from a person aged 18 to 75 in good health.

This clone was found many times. CDR3 DNA, as far as it was read: TGCGCCAGCAGCTTGGGACTAGCGGAGGGCTACAATGAG. Translation: CASSLGLAEGYNE. The whole CDR3 region reads CASSLGLAEGYNEQFF. The J gene is TRBJ2-1, the V gene TRBV5-1; 9 bases fit TRBD2. The sequenced fragment ends 3 residues before the CDR3 boundary, so the rest is inferred from the germline J gene. The trim removed 0 bases at V and 3 bases at J, leaving 4 bases unmatched. The CDR3 length is 16 residues. In germline, CDR1 is SGHRS, CDR2 YFSETQ. Combining the CDR3 with reference TRBV5-1 and TRBJ2-1 gives the whole variable domain KAGVTQTPRYLIKTRGQQVTLSCSPISGHRSVSWYQQTPGQGLQFLFEYFSETQRNKGNFPGRFSGRQFSNSRSEMNVSTLELGDSALYLCASSLGLAEGYNEQFFGPGTRLTVL.

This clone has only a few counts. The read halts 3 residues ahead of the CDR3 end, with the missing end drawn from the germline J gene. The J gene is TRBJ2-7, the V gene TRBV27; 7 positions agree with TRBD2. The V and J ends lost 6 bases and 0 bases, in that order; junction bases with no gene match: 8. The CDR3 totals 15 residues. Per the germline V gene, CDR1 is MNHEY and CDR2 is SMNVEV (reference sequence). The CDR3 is CASRSFGGSSYEQYF. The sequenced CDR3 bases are TGTGCCAGCAGATCCTTCGGCGGGAGCTCCTACGAG.

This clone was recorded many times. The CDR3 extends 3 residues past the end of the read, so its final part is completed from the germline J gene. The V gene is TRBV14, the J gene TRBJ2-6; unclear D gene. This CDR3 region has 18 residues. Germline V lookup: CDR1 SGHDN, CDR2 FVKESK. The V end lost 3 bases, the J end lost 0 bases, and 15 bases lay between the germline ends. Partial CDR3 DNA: TGTGCCAGCAGCCACCCCTTCAGTCCCCTCTCTGGGGCCAACGTC. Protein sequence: CASSHPFSPLSGANV. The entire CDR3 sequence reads CASSHPFSPLSGANVLTF.

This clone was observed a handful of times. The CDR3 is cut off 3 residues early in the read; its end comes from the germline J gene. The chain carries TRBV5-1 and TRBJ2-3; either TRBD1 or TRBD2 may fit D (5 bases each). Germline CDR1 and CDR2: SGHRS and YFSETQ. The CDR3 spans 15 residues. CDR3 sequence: CASSLRQFRGETQYF. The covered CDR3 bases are TGCGCCAGCAGCCTACGACAGTTCAGAGGGGAGACG. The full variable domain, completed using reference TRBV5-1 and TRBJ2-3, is KAGVTQTPRYLIKTRGQQVTLSCSPISGHRSVSWYQQTPGQGLQFLFEYFSETQRNKGNFPGRFSGRQFSNSRSEMNVSTLELGDSALYLCASSLRQFRGETQYFGPGTRLTVL.

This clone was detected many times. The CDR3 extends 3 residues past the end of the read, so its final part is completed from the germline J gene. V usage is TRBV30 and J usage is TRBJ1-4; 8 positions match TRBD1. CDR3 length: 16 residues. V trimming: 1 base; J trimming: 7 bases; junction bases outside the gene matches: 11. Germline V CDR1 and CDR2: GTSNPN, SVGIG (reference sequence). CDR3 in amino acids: CAWSGKIRGRVEKLFF. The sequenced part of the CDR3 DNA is TGTGCCTGGAGTGGGAAAATCAGGGGGCGCGTTGAAAAA. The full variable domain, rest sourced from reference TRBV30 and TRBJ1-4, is SQTIHQWPATLVQPVGSPLSLECTVEGTSNPNLYWYRQAAGRGLQLLFYSVGIGQISSEVPQNLSASRPQDRQFILSSKKLLLSDSGFYLCAWSGKIRGRVEKLFFGSGTQLSVL.

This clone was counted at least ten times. CDR3 amino acids: CASSLDRGAGAKNIQYF. The CDR3 DNA, read in part, is TGCGCCAGCAGCTTGGACCGCGGCGCGGGGGCCAAAAACATT. The chain employs TRBV5-1 and TRBJ2-4; D is perhaps TRBD2 (6 bases). The read terminates 3 residues before the CDR3 end, so the remaining end is supplied by the germline J gene. The V gene's germline CDR1 is SGHRS and CDR2 YFSETQ. This CDR3 region has 17 residues. V lost 0 bases, J lost 1 base, and 14 bases lay in between.

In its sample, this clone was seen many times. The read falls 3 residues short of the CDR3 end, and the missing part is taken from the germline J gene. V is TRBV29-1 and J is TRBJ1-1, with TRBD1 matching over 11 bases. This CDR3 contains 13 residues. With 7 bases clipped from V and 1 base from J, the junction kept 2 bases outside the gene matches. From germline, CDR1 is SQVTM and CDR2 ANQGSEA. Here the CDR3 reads CSAGTGGNTEAFF. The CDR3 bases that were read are TGCAGCGCCGGGACAGGGGGGAACACTGAA.

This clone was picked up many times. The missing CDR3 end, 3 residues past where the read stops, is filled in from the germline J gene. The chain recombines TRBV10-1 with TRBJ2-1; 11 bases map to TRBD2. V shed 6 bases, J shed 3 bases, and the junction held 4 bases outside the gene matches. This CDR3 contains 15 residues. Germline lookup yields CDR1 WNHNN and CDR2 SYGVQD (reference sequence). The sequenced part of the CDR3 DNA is TGCGCCAGCAGCAGTACTAGCGGGAGCTACAATGAG. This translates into CASSSTSGSYNE. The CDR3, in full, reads CASSSTSGSYNEQFF.